This is a list of T cell receptor beta chains from one sample in a study of CD8 T cells in Susac syndrome. TCRdb reprocessed the immunoSEQ multiplex PCR reads with MiXCR, giving one entry per CDR3 protein. In the table there are approximately 230,000 distinct CDR3 sequences, roughly 95% of which are singletons. The sample taken for sequencing was CD4+ T cells from PBMCs. These receptors were obtained from a human donor with multiple sclerosis. Each CDR3 is given with its conserved first and last residue. D genes are given only for firm matches. Not all rows give a size; the values are once, few, many and, for expanded clones, a class.

v_call: TRBV20-1; j_call: TRBJ1-1; clone_size: once; d_call: NA; cdr3_aa: CSAVLPTVANTEAFF; cdr3_nt: TGCAGTGCGGTTCTCCCGACGGTCGCTAACACTGAAGCTTTCTTT
v_call: TRBV5-4; j_call: TRBJ2-1; clone_size: NA; d_call: TRBD2; cdr3_aa: CASSLGLEPNEQFF; cdr3_nt: TGTGCCAGCAGCCTGGGACTAGAGCCAAACGAGCAGTTCTTC
v_call: TRBV27; j_call: TRBJ2-7; clone_size: NA; d_call: TRBD2; cdr3_aa: CASSPLWGGAEQYF; cdr3_nt: TGTGCCAGCAGTCCCCTATGGGGGGGTGCCGAGCAGTACTTC
v_call: TRBV7-8; j_call: TRBJ2-1; clone_size: NA; d_call: NA; cdr3_aa: CASSPLLVFEQFF; cdr3_nt: TGTGCCAGCAGCCCCCTACTAGTTTTTGAGCAGTTCTTC
v_call: TRBV3-1; j_call: TRBJ2-2; clone_size: NA; d_call: TRBD2; cdr3_aa: CASTLAGPTGELFF; cdr3_nt: TGTGCCAGCACGTTAGCGGGACCCACCGGGGAGCTGTTTTTT
v_call: TRBV18; j_call: TRBJ1-3; clone_size: NA; d_call: NA; cdr3_aa: CASSPTGQGGNTIYF; cdr3_nt: TGTGCCAGCTCACCAACAGGTCAAGGAGGAAACACCATATATTTT
v_call: TRBV15; j_call: TRBJ2-2; clone_size: NA; d_call: TRBD2; cdr3_aa: CATSRPLGAGGFTGELFF; cdr3_nt: TGTGCCACCAGCAGGCCCCTGGGAGCGGGAGGTTTCACCGGGGAGCTGTTTTTT
v_call: TRBV6-5; j_call: TRBJ1-5; clone_size: NA; d_call: NA; cdr3_aa: CASSYSAVGQPQHF; cdr3_nt: TGTGCCAGCAGTTACTCAGCGGTAGGCCAGCCCCAGCATTTT
v_call: TRBV12-3/TRBV12-4; j_call: TRBJ1-1; clone_size: NA; d_call: NA; cdr3_aa: CASSLLPLSGQPEAFF; cdr3_nt: TGTGCCAGCAGTTTACTTCCTCTCAGCGGGCAACCTGAAGCTTTCTTT
v_call: TRBV7-9; j_call: TRBJ2-6; clone_size: few; d_call: NA; cdr3_aa: CASSLGTSGANVLTF; cdr3_nt: TGTGCCAGCAGCTTAGGGACATCTGGGGCCAACGTCCTGACTTTC
v_call: TRBV24-1; j_call: TRBJ1-5; clone_size: NA; d_call: NA; cdr3_aa: CATSDFSYQPQHF; cdr3_nt: TGTGCCACCAGTGATTTCTCTTATCAGCCCCAGCATTTT